This passage covers 13 T cell receptor beta chains from one sample sequenced in a study of blood T cell repertoires in COVID-19. Sequencing was performed with immunoSEQ multiplex PCR; in TCRdb, only in-frame clones are kept and a portion is missing. The table includes roughly 160,000 clones, about 83% detected once. Sequenced material: peripheral blood. The receptors originated from a woman in her 70s with COVID-19, enrolled during active disease.

The CDR3 here is CASSVGTRGVQKTQYF. The CDR3 DNA is TGTGCCAGCAGCGTAGGTACCAGGGGGGTCCAGAAGACCCAGTACTTC. The chain uses TRBV9 and TRBJ2-5; a possible D gene is TRBD1 (7 bases). From germline, CDR1 is SGDLS and CDR2 YYNGEE. V was trimmed by 0 bases and J by 6 bases, leaving 18 bases between them. The CDR3 has 16 amino acids.

The V gene is TRBV7-3, the J gene TRBJ1-1, with D tentatively TRBD1 (6 bases). Germline V gene sequence: CDR1 SGHTA, CDR2 FQGTGA. The V gene lost 3 bases and the J gene lost 3 bases, with 11 bases spanning the gap. This CDR3 is built from 14 residues. CDR3 residues: CASSLTGLDTEAFF. The CDR3 region has the DNA TGTGCCAGCAGCTTGACAGGTCTCGACACTGAAGCTTTCTTT.

The genes are TRBV2 and TRBJ2-1, with D possibly being TRBD2 (5 bases). CDR3 size: 13 residues. V was trimmed by 7 bases and J by 9 bases, leaving 16 bases between them. From germline, CDR1 is SNHLY and CDR2 FYNNEI. CDR3 in amino acids: CASILGSRGEQFF. CDR3 nucleotide sequence: TGTGCCAGCATACTTGGATCCCGGGGTGAGCAGTTCTTC.

The chain uses TRBV5-1 and TRBJ1-1; D is unresolved. This CDR3 has 14 residues. Trimming removed 2 bases at V and 1 base at J, with 9 bases between. The V gene's germline CDR1 is SGHRS and CDR2 YFSETQ. CDR3 coding DNA: TGCGCCAGCAGCTTTGGCTCTGCGAACACTGAAGCTTTCTTT. It translates to CASSFGSANTEAFF.

The chain couples TRBV7-9 to TRBJ1-3, with D possibly TRBD1 on 6 matching bases. This CDR3 has 18 amino acids. Between the trimmed V and J ends, which lost 5 bases and 0 bases, there was a span of 20 bases. Germline values: CDR1 SEHNR, CDR2 FQNEAQ (reference sequence). In nucleotides, the CDR3 is TGTGCCAGCAGCCCACGAGGGGGTACCCGGAGCTCTGGAAACACCATATATTTT. It encodes CASSPRGGTRSSGNTIYF.

This clone was picked up a small number of times. The V call is TRBV5-8, the J call TRBJ1-2; a possible D gene is TRBD1 (5 bases). From germline, CDR1 is SGHTS and CDR2 YDEGEE. This CDR3 has 15 amino acids. The V gene lost 2 bases and the J gene lost 3 bases, with 14 bases spanning the gap. The CDR3 here is CASSLRPPTDYGYTF. For the CDR3, the DNA is TGTGCCAGCAGCTTAAGGCCCCCGACAGACTATGGCTACACCTTC.

The chain combines TRBV28 with TRBJ1-2; tentative D call: TRBD1 (6 bases). V was shortened by 2 bases and J by 5 bases, with 6 bases between the two germline ends. Germline V gives CDR1 MDHEN, CDR2 SYDVKM. The CDR3 is made up of 12 amino acids. Here the CDR3 reads CASSLTGYGYTF. DNA for the CDR3: TGTGCCAGCAGTTTAACAGGGTATGGCTACACCTTC.

The chain employs TRBV28 and TRBJ1-4; D possibly corresponds to TRBD1 (6 bases). Trimming cost V 6 bases and J 7 bases, with 21 bases left between them. The CDR3 is 16 amino acids. Germline assignment: CDR1 MDHEN and CDR2 SYDVKM. The CDR3 is CASSPGRLGAGEKLFF. As DNA, the CDR3 is TGTGCCAGCAGCCCCGGGAGGTTGGGGGCTGGTGAAAAACTGTTTTTT.

The chain joins TRBV21-1 to TRBJ2-1; TRBD2 is the table's D call and was not checked against the DNA. TRBV21-1 is termed a pseudogene. The CDR3 has 18 amino acids. The CDR3 protein is CASSKDRVGIIYDNEQFF. In nucleotides, the CDR3 is TGTGCCAGCAGCAAAGATCGTGTCGGTATTATCTACGACAATGAGCAGTTCTTC.

This chain links TRBV18 with TRBJ1-5; D call uncertain. The CDR3 runs 13 residues. Trimming took off 4 bases at V and 4 bases at J, with 8 bases between the two ends. Germline-derived CDR1 and CDR2 are KGHSH and LQKENI. CDR3 loop: CASSQSLNQPQHF. The CDR3 DNA reads TGTGCCAGCTCACAGTCCCTAAATCAGCCCCAGCATTTT. Looking up the rest from reference TRBV18 and TRBJ1-5 gives the full variable domain: NAGVMQNPRHLVRRRGQEARLRCSPMKGHSHVYWYRQLPEEGLKFMVYLQKENIIDESGMPKERFSAEFPKEGPSILRIQQVVRGDSAAYFCASSQSLNQPQHFGDGTRLSIL.

This clone was observed a few times. This chain links TRBV19 with TRBJ2-7, with D uncertain. Germline lookup yields CDR1 LNHDA and CDR2 SQIVND (reference sequence). The CDR3 sequence is 16 residues long. The germline V and J ends were trimmed by 3 bases and 0 bases, with 15 bases remaining between them. The DNA of the CDR3 is TGTGCCAGTAGTATTGTCGGTCCTATCGCCTCCTACGAGCAGTACTTC. This sequence encodes CASSIVGPIASYEQYF.

V gene TRBV5-8 combines with J gene TRBJ1-4, with 8 bases identical to TRBD1. The V gene end was trimmed by 4 bases and the J gene end by 5 bases; junction bases not matched to a gene: 7. The CDR3 is made up of 15 amino acids. Per the germline V gene, CDR1 is SGHTS and CDR2 is YDEGEE. This CDR3 reads CASSRTGQENEKLFF. The CDR3 DNA follows: TGTGCCAGCAGCAGAACGGGACAGGAAAATGAAAAACTGTTTTTT.

This sequence joins TRBV5-6 and TRBJ1-4, with 10 bases matching TRBD1. The CDR3 is 16 residues long. Germline CDR1 SGHDT, CDR2 YYEEEE. J lost 8 bases, V lost 0 bases, and 7 bases had no gene match. CDR3 in amino acids: CASSLEGQGRSEKLFF. The CDR3 region has the DNA TGTGCCAGCAGCTTGGAGGGACAGGGGAGAAGCGAAAAACTGTTTTTT.